One and the same sample provided the 6 T cell receptor beta chains below, sequenced in a study of a mutant IDH1 vaccine in newly diagnosed glioma. Time point given: week 5, during vaccination. Alongside topical imiquimod, each dose of vaccine comprised 300 ug of mutant IDH1 20-mer peptide. The antigens of these receptors remain unknown. Sequencing used immunoSEQ multiplex PCR; TCRdb keeps in-frame clones, though not all of them. The sample shows over 25,000 clones, about 85% of them seen only once. The sequenced sample was peripheral blood mononuclear cells (PBMCs), obtained from a glioma patient whose treatment included an IDH1 peptide vaccine. Receptors originate from a woman between 35 and 50 years old with glioma. Some clones in this sample may be carry-over from other donors' samples.

This chain joins TRBV18 and TRBJ2-2; D unresolved. Germline values: CDR1 KGHSH, CDR2 LQKENI. Trimming stripped 5 bases from V and 7 bases from J, with 20 bases between. The CDR3 loop spans 16 amino acids. The CDR3 coding sequence is TGTGCCAGCTCATCACGCCCAACAGAGGCGCACGGGGAGCTGTTTTTT. It yields the protein CASSSRPTEAHGELFF.

The chain joins TRBV19 to TRBJ2-2, with 8 bases identical to TRBD2. This CDR3 has 17 residues. CDR1 and CDR2 from the germline V gene are LNHDA and SQIVND (reference sequence). Unmatched junction bases numbered 17, after V lost 6 bases and J lost 8 bases. The CDR3 sequence: CASRLTGTRSSWGELFF. CDR3 bases: TGTGCCAGTAGATTAACCGGGACTAGGTCAAGTTGGGGGGAGCTGTTTTTT. The whole variable domain, filled in from reference TRBV19 and TRBJ2-2, reads DGGITQSPKYLFRKEGQNVTLSCEQNLNHDAMYWYRQDPGQGLRLIYYSQIVNDFQKGDIAEGYSVSREKKESFPLTVTSAQKNPTAFYLCASRLTGTRSSWGELFFGEGSRLTVL.

This chain uses TRBV7-2 with TRBJ2-5, with 12 bases aligning to TRBD2. CDR3 length: 18 residues. Germline-derived CDR1 and CDR2 are SGHTA and FQGNSA. The junction had 8 bases not matched to a gene; V was cut back by 1 base and J by 2 bases. DNA for the CDR3: TGTGCCAGCAGCTTAGTTACACTAGCGGGGGGCAGGCAAGAGACCCAGTACTTC. It is translated as CASSLVTLAGGRQETQYF.

V and J are TRBV28 and TRBJ1-1, with D unresolved. CDR1 and CDR2 from the germline V gene are MDHEN and SYDVKM. The CDR3 runs 12 residues. V was trimmed by 4 bases and J by 1 base, leaving 4 bases between them. CDR3 amino acids: CASSSGNTEAFF. CDR3 bases: TGTGCCAGCAGTTCGGGGAACACTGAAGCTTTCTTT.

This clone was recorded a few times. The rearrangement joins TRBV5-1 to TRBJ2-7; TRBD1 aligns across 9 bases. Germline-derived CDR1 and CDR2 are SGHRS and YFSETQ. This CDR3 comprises 18 residues. V gave up 0 bases and J gave up 3 bases; unmatched junction bases: 13. The CDR3 sequence: CASSLEGTGPSFGYEQYF. The CDR3 region has the DNA TGCGCCAGCAGCTTGGAGGGGACAGGGCCTTCCTTTGGCTACGAGCAGTACTTC.

This rearrangement joins TRBV2 to TRBJ2-3, with TRBD2 matching 13 bases. From germline, CDR1 is SNHLY and CDR2 FYNNEI. The length of the CDR3 is 15 residues. Trimming at V came to 6 bases and at J to 5 bases, leaving 5 bases not matched to a gene. This CDR3 is CASRKTSGRKDTQYF. The CDR3 DNA reads as TGTGCCAGCAGGAAGACTAGCGGGAGGAAAGATACGCAGTATTTT.